This T cell receptor beta chain was obtained from a study of CD8 T cells in Susac syndrome. CDR3 size: 12 residues. Germline assignment: CDR1 MNHNS and CDR2 SASEGT. V shed 6 bases and J shed 11 bases, with 16 bases lying between them. With random hexamers, reverse transcription was performed on about 0.45 to 1 ug of RNA. TCRdb fed the immunoSEQ multiplex PCR reads into MiXCR, producing one record per CDR3 protein. The sample records 77,000 or so distinct CDR3 sequences, roughly 94% being singletons. This TCR came from a human donor with multiple sclerosis. V usage is TRBV6-1 and J usage is TRBJ1-1, with D unresolved. Specimen: CD8+ T cells from PBMCs. The CDR3 DNA follows: TGTGCCAGCAGCCCCGGTCTCGGAGGGGCTTTCTTT. Amino acids: CASSPGLGGAFF.